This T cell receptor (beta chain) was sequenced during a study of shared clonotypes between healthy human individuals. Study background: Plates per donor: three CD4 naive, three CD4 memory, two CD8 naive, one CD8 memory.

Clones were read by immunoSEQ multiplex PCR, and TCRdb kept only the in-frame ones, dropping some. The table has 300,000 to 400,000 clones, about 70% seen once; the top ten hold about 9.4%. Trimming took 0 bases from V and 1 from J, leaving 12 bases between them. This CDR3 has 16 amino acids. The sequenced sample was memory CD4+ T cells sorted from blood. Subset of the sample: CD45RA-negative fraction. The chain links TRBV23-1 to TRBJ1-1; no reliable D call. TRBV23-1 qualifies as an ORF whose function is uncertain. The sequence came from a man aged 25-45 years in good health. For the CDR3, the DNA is TGCGCCAGCAGTCAATCGATGTATGTCCGGAACACTGAAGCTTTCTTT. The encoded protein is CASSQSMYVRNTEAFF.